Following are 20 T cell receptor beta chains from one sample sequenced in a study of T cell responses to AZD1222 COVID-19 vaccine. Assay used: immunoSEQ multiplex PCR; TCRdb lists only in-frame clones, some missing. In the table there are some 130,000 clones, around four fifths of which are singletons. Sample: peripheral blood, taken on day 0 of AZD1222 vaccination. All receptors derive from an adult in good health.

This rearrangement joins TRBV28 to TRBJ1-1; D call uncertain. This CDR3 is built from 14 residues. CDR1 is MDHEN, CDR2 SYDVKM, per germline. The V and J ends lost 3 bases and 2 bases respectively, with 10 bases between them. For the CDR3, the DNA is TGTGCCAGCAGTTTGCTCCAGCTTAACACTGAAGCTTTCTTT. As protein: CASSLLQLNTEAFF.

CDR3 amino acids: CASSRGQGGDTQYF. Written as DNA, the CDR3 is TGTGCCAGTAGCCGTGGACAGGGAGGGGATACGCAGTATTTT. The chain uses TRBV19 and TRBJ2-3; D may be TRBD1 (8 bases). Trimming stripped 6 bases from V and 6 bases from J, with 16 bases between. The length of the CDR3 is 14 residues. CDR1 and CDR2 from the germline V gene are LNHDA and SQIVND (reference sequence).

This sequence joins TRBV4-1 and TRBJ2-5, with TRBD2 identical over 9 bases. This CDR3 is built from 16 residues. From germline, CDR1 is MGHRA and CDR2 YSYEKL. Germline trimming cut 1 base from V and 1 base from J; bases unmatched to any gene: 4. The CDR3, as DNA: TGCGCCAGCAGCCAAGGAATAGCGGGGGTCCAAGAGACCCAGTACTTC. It encodes CASSQGIAGVQETQYF.

The chain recombines TRBV24-1 with TRBJ2-5; 10 bases fit TRBD1. Germline loops: CDR1 KGHDR, CDR2 SFDVKD. Losses at the gene ends were 6 bases for V and 1 base for J; bases not matched to a gene: 10. The CDR3 runs to 17 residues. Here the CDR3 reads CATSQGTGDSGQETQYF. DNA for the CDR3: TGTGCCACCAGTCAGGGGACAGGGGATTCGGGCCAAGAGACCCAGTACTTC.

This clone appeared a few times. This chain connects TRBV11-3 to TRBJ1-5; TRBD1 matches at 9 bases. The length of the CDR3 is 15 residues. V gave up 2 bases and J gave up 3 bases; unmatched junction bases: 2. Germline assignment: CDR1 SGHNT and CDR2 YENEEA. CDR3 nucleotides: TGTGCCAGCAGCTTACAACAGGGGGCCAATCAGCCCCAGCATTTT. It specifies CASSLQQGANQPQHF.

The chain employs TRBV28 and TRBJ1-4; a possible D gene is TRBD1 (5 bases). V lost 5 bases and J 5 bases, leaving 15 bases between the germline ends. Germline lookup yields CDR1 MDHEN and CDR2 SYDVKM. CDR3 size: 15 residues. CDR3 amino acids: CASSPAGTENEKLFF. The CDR3 bases are TGTGCCAGCAGTCCCGCTGGGACGGAGAATGAAAAACTGTTTTTT.

The rearrangement uses TRBV29-1 and TRBJ1-2; weak D call: TRBD1 (5 bases). This CDR3 region has 13 residues. V was trimmed by 2 bases and J by 8 bases, leaving 15 bases between them. Germline V gene data show CDR1 as SQVTM and CDR2 as ANQGSEA. CDR3 coding DNA: TGCAGCGTTGAAACTACAGGAGACTGGGGCTACACCTTC. Its translation is CSVETTGDWGYTF. Filled out from reference TRBV29-1 and TRBJ1-2, the complete variable domain reads SAVISQKPSRDICQRGTSLTIQCQVDSQVTMMFWYRQQPGQSLTLIATANQGSEATYESGFVIDKFPISRPNLTFSTLTVSNMSPEDSSIYLCSVETTGDWGYTFGSGTRLTVV.

The rearrangement uses TRBV11-2 and TRBJ1-1; D not certain. The CDR3 runs 14 residues. Germline loops: CDR1 SGHAT, CDR2 FQNNGV. The V end lost 1 base, the J end lost 4 bases, and 10 bases lay between the germline ends. CDR3 DNA sequence: TGTGCCAGCAGCTTAGTAAAGGGCGGCACTGAAGCTTTCTTT. It encodes CASSLVKGGTEAFF.

The chain is built from TRBV2 and TRBJ1-4; tentative D call: TRBD1 (5 bases). CDR1 and CDR2 (germline): SNHLY, FYNNEI. The CDR3 is 15 amino acids. Between the trimmed V and J ends, which lost 5 bases and 5 bases, there was a span of 15 bases. CDR3 amino acids: CASSIGRGRNEKLFF. CDR3 sequence (DNA): TGTGCCAGCAGTATCGGTAGGGGTAGAAATGAAAAACTGTTTTTT.

The CDR3 sequence: CASSLAFGGEQYF. The CDR3 DNA reads TGTGCCAGCAGCTTAGCCTTCGGCGGGGAGCAGTACTTC. The V and J genes are TRBV11-1 and TRBJ2-7; tentative D call: TRBD2 (5 bases). The germline V gene has CDR1 SGHAT and CDR2 FQDESV (reference sequence). V lost 0 bases to trimming and J lost 7 bases, with 10 bases between them. This CDR3 contains 13 residues.

This chain joins TRBV7-9 and TRBJ1-2; 7 nucleotides align to TRBD1. CDR1 is SEHNR and CDR2 is FQNEAQ in the germline V gene (reference sequence). The CDR3 consists of 15 residues. Trimming removed 5 bases from V and 8 bases from J; junction bases left unmatched: 14. CDR3 residues: CASSPSGQHLGGYTF. The CDR3 DNA sequence: TGTGCCAGCAGCCCCTCGGGACAGCACTTGGGCGGCTACACCTTC.

The V and J genes are TRBV2 and TRBJ1-4; D is uncertain. Germline V lookup: CDR1 SNHLY, CDR2 FYNNEI. The CDR3 totals 15 residues. Between the trimmed V and J ends, which lost 6 bases and 3 bases, there was a span of 14 bases. CDR3 amino acids: CASRSLAVPNEKLFF. DNA of the CDR3: TGTGCCAGCAGATCTTTGGCAGTCCCTAATGAAAAACTGTTTTTT.

This chain uses TRBV7-8 with TRBJ1-5; D perhaps matches TRBD1 (6 bases). Germline loops: CDR1 SGHVS, CDR2 FQNEAQ. The CDR3 has 18 amino acids. The V and J ends lost 6 bases and 3 bases respectively, with 24 bases between them. CDR3: CASSLTLGAVADNQPQHF. CDR3 bases: TGTGCCAGCAGTTTAACTCTGGGGGCCGTAGCCGACAATCAGCCCCAGCATTTT.

This chain uses TRBV21-1 with TRBJ1-3; TRBD1, the D gene given by the table, was not confirmed from the DNA. TRBV21-1 is a recognized pseudogene. The CDR3 sequence is 19 residues long. The CDR3 here is CASSKTIGDSEASGNTIYF. The CDR3 coding sequence is TGTGCCAGCAGCAAAACGATTGGGGACAGCGAGGCTTCTGGAAACACCATATATTTT.

The chain uses TRBV7-3 and TRBJ1-2; 8 bases line up with TRBD1. The CDR3 loop spans 16 amino acids. The V segment lost 2 bases and the J segment 0 bases; nucleotides outside the gene matches: 5. Germline CDR1 is SGHTA and CDR2 is FQGTGA. The DNA for the CDR3 is TGTGCCAGCAGCTTAGGGGGACAGGAGGCTAACTATGGCTACACCTTC. Protein: CASSLGGQEANYGYTF.

This clone was detected only once. CDR3 DNA sequence: TGTGCCAGCAGTGACAGGGGGCTAGGGGAGCTGTTTTTT. This encodes CASSDRGLGELFF. This rearrangement joins TRBV6-1 to TRBJ2-2, with 8 bases lining up with TRBD1. The CDR3 covers 13 residues. The junction had 2 bases not matched to a gene; V was cut back by 3 bases and J by 8 bases. The germline CDR1 and CDR2 sequences are MNHNS and SASEGT.

This sequence joins TRBV2 and TRBJ1-6; D uncertain. There are 14 residues in the CDR3. Trimming took off 4 bases at V and 10 bases at J, with 14 bases between the two ends. The germline CDR1 and CDR2 sequences are SNHLY and FYNNEI. The CDR3 loop reads CASSGEKGRSPLHF. The CDR3 nucleotides are TGTGCCAGCAGTGGGGAGAAGGGCCGATCACCCCTCCACTTT.

This clone was seen just once. The chain combines TRBV11-2 with TRBJ1-2, with D possibly TRBD1 on 6 matching bases. Germline CDR1 is SGHAT and CDR2 is FQNNGV. The CDR3 sequence is 16 residues long. Trimming left V 1 base short and J 6 bases short, with 18 bases between. This CDR3 reads CASSLGRGRLGDGYTF. In nucleotides, the CDR3 is TGTGCCAGCAGCTTAGGTCGGGGGCGGCTTGGGGATGGCTACACCTTC.

DNA for the CDR3: TGCGCCAGCAGCCCACTTCGGGGCGATGAGCAGTTCTTC. This gives the protein CASSPLRGDEQFF. The chain recombines TRBV5-1 with TRBJ2-1; either TRBD1 or TRBD2 may fit D (5 bases each). This CDR3 contains 13 residues. Germline CDR1 and CDR2: SGHRS and YFSETQ. Trimming removed 4 bases at V and 8 bases at J, with 13 bases between.

The J gene is TRBJ2-3, the V gene TRBV28, with a possible D match to TRBD2 (6 bases). CDR3 size: 16 residues. Germline CDR1 reads MDHEN; CDR2 reads SYDVKM. With 11 bases removed from V and 4 bases from J, the gap between germline ends came to 25 bases. This chain's CDR3 is CAVPPFLGGPPDTQYF. DNA for the CDR3: TGTGCCGTCCCACCCTTTCTGGGGGGTCCCCCAGATACGCAGTATTTT.